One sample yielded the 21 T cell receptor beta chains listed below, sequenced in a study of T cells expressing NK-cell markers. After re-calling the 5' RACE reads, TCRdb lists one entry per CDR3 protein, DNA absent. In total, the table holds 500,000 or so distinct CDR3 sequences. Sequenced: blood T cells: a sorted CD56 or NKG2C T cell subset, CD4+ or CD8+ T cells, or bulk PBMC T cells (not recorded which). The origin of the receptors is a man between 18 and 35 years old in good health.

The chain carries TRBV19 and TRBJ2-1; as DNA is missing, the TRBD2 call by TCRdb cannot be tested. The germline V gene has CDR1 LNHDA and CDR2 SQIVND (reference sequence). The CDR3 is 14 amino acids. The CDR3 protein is CASSTQRIINEQFF.

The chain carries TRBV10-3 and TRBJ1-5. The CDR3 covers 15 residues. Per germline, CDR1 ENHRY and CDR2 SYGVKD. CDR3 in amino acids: CAISESTGNNQPQHF.

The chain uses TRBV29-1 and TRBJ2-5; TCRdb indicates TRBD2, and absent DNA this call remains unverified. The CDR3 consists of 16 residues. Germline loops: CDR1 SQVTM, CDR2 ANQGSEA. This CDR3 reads CSVRFEAGGPRETQYF. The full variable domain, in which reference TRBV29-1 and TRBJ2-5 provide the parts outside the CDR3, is SAVISQKPSRDICQRGTSLTIQCQVDSQVTMMFWYRQQPGQSLTLIATANQGSEATYESGFVIDKFPISRPNLTFSTLTVSNMSPEDSSIYLCSVRFEAGGPRETQYFGPGTRLLVL.

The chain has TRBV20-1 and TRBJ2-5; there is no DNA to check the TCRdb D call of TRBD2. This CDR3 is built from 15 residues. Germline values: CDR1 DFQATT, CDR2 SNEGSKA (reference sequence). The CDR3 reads CSASGVAGIQETQYF.

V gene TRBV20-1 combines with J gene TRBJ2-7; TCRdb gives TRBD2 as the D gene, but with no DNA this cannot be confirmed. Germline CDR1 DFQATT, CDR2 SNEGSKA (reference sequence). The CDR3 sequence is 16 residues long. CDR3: CSARDSQSGSFHEQYF.

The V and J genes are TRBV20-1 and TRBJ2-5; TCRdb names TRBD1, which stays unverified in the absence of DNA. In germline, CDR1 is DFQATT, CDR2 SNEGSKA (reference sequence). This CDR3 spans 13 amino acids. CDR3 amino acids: CSAPGGTQEAQYF.

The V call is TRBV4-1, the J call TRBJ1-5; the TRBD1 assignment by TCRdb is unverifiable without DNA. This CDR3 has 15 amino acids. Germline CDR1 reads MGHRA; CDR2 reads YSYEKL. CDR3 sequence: CASSFARDRNQPQHF.

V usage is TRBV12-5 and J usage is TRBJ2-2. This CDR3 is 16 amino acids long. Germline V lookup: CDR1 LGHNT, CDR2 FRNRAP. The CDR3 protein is CASGLVTSPNTGELFF.

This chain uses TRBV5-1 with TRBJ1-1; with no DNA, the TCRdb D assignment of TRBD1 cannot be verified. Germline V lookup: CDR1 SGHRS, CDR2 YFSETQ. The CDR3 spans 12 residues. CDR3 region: CASSSSGNQAFF.

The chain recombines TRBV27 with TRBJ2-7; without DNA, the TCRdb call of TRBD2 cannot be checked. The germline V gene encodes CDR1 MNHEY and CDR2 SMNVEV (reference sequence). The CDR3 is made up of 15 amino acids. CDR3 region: CASSFQAGGPGEQYF.

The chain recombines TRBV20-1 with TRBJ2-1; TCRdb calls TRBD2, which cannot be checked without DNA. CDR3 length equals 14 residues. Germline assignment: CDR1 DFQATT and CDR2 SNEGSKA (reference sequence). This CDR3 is CSARGAVRGNEQFF.

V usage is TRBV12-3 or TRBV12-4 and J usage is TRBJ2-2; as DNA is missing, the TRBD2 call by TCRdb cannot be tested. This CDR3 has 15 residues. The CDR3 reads CASTETSGRTGELFF.

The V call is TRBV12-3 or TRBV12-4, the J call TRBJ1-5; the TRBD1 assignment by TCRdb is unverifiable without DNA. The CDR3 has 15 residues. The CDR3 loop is CASSSTGQGDQPQHF.

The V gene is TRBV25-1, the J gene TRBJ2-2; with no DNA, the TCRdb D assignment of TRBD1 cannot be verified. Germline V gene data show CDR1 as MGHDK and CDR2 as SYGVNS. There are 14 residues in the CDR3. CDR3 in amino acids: CASGGSSNTGELFF.

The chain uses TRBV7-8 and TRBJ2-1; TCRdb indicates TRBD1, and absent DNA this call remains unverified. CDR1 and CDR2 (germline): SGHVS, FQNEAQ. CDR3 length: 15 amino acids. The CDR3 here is CASSLAQTDYNEQFF.

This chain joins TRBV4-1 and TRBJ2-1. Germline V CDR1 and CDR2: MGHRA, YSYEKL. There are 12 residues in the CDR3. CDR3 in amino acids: CASSQGYNEQFF.

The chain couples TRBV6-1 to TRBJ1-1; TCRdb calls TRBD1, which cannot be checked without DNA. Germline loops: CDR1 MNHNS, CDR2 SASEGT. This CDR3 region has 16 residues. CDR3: CASTRDRGRGNTEAFF.

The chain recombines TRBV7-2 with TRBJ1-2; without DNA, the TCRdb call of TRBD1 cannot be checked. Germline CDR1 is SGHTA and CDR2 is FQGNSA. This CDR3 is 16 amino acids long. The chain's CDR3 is CASSDTGARANYGYTF.

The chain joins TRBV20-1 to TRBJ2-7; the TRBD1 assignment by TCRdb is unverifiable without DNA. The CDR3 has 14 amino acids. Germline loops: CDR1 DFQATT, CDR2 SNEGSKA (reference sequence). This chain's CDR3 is CSAPDRATSYEQYF.

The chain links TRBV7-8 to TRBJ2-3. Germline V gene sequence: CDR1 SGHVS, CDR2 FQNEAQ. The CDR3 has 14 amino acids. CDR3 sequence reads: CASSLTRIADTQYF.

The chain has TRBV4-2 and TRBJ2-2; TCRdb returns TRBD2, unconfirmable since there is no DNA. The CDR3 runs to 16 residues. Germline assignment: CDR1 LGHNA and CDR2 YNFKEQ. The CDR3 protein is CASSQFGPEVAGELFF.